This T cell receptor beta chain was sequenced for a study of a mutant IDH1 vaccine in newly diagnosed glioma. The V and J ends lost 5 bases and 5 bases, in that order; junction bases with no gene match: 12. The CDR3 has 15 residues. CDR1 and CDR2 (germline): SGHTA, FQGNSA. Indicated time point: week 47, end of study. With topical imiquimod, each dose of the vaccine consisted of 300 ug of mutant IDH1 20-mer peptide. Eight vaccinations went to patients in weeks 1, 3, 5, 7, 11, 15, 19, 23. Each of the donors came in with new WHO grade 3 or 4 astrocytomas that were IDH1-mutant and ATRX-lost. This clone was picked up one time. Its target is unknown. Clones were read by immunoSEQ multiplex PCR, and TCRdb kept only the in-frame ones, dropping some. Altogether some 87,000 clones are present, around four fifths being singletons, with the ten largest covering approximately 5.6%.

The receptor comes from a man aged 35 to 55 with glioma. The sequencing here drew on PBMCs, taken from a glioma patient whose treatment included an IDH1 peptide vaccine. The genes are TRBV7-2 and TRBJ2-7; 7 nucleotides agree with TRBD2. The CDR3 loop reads CASSPIEAAGDEQYF. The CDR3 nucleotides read TGTGCCAGCAGCCCCATTGAGGCTGCGGGGGACGAGCAGTACTTC.